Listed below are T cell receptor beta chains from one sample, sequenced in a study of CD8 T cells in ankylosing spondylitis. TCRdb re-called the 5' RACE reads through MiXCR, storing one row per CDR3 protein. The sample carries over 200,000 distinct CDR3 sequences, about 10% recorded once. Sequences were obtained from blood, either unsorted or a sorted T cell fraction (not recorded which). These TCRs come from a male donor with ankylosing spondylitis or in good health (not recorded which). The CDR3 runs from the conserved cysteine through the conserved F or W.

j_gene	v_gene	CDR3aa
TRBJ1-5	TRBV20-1	CSARDSGPHNQPQHF
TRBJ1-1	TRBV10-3	CAISEGQKNTEAFF
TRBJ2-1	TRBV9	CASAELAGSSYNEQFF
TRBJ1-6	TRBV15	CATSRVGDPVESPLHF
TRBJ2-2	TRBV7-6	CATHGLARNTGELFF
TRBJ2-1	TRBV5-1	CASSFGDSYNEQFF
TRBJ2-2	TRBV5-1	CASSWTSGGNTGELFF
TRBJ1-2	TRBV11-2	CASSPRGGTYGYTF
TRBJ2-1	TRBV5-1	CASSLNPGYNEQFF
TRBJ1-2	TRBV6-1	CASSPGQGGGYTF
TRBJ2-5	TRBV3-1	CASSQDTAGGKKETQYF
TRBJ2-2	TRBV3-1	CASSQVSGTAYTGELFF
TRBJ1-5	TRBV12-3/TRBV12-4	CASSPTGDGNQPQHF
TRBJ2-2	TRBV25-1	CASSVSTGELFF
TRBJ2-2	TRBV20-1	CSARDLGSGGADTGELFF
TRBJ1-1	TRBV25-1	CASSYRGGTEAFF
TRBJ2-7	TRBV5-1	CASSTWSWDREYEQYF
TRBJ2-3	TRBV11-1	CASSWGLAGGPNTDTQYF
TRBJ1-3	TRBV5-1	CASSSVLTGGAGNTIYF
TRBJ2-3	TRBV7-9	CASSFDRPTDTQYF
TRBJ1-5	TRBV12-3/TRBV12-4	CASRYGTHNQPQHF
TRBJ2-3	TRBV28	CASSPGGTPGADTQYF
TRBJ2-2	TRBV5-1	CASTMRGPPTGELFF
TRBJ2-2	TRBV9	CASSVVGGGVMVNTGELFF
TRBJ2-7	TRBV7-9	CASSLVFSGSSYEQYF
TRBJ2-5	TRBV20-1	CSARDLEGLQETQYF
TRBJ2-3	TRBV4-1	CASSQDPLAGLTDTQYF
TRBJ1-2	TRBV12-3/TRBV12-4	CASSNRGTEVYGYTF
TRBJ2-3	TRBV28	CASSSRGVGPTDTQYF
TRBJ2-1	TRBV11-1	CASINRVAAGGGYNEQFF
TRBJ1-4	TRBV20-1	CSAQGTNEKLFF
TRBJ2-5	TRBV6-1	CASSFEDRTSGASGKYF
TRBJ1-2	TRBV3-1	CASSRDTSGDYGYTF
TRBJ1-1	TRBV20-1	CSAPLETNTEAFF
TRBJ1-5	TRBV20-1	CSAFGGNSNQPQHF
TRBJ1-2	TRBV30	CAWSTYRGDGYTF
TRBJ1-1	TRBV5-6	CASSPRGVRWTEAFF
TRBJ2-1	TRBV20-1	CSADKGGGANEQFF
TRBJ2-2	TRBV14	CASSRSGQNTGELFF
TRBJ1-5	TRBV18	CASSQGGQGNQPQHF
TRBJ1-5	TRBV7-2	CASSSRAGNQPQHF
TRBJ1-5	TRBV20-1	CSARDYGQGIRQPQHF
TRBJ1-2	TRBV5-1	CASSLNGIYGYTF
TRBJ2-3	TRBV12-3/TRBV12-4	CASSKAGPSTDTQYF
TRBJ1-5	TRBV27	CASSDRTGGQPQHF
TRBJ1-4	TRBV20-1	CSARGGFRGGEKLFF
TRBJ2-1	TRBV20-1	CSAAGGQTDNEQFF
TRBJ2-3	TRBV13	CASSLEDGWTQYF
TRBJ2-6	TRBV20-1	CSARVKTDSSGANVLTF
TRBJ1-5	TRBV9	CASSGPGQPQHF
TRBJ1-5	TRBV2	CASSDGRANQPQHF
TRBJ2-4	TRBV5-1	CASSLGDRGLNIQYF
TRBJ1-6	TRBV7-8	CASSFGIYNSPLHF
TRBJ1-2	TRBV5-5	CASSLSWTGSYGYTF
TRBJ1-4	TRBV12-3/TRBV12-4	CASSPQGRDEKLFF
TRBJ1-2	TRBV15	CATSSPGQGRGGYTF
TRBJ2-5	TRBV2	CASSEEGEGGEAQYF